This T cell receptor beta chain was recovered during a study of T cell repertoires in cytomegalovirus infection (dated by TCRdb to about 2019). Some background on the complete study: The peptide stimulations were aimed at well-studied HLA-B-restricted epitopes as well as recently identified HLA-C-restricted CMV epitopes, whose presentation resists viral immunomodulation. The HLA type of each donor mattered for the analysis, because public TCR beta signatures pointed to carriage of CMV infection along with the matching HLA type.

Reading from cysteine to phenylalanine, the CDR3 counts 17 amino acids. Of all the DNA, just the CDR3 is kept, 51 bases in frame from base 1. CDR1 and CDR2 (LGHNT, FRNRAP) derive from the germline V gene. From V the trimming removes 5 bases and from J it removes 4 bases, while the gene matches leave 14 bases of the junction unaccounted for. Points the paper makes about the study in general: In both this cohort and an independent cohort of some 370 donors, the cumulative frequency of public TCR beta family members distinguished carriers of CMV infection plus the relevant HLA type. The ex vivo response was dominated by HLA-C-restricted CMV-specific TCR beta clonotypes, and the single most frequent clonotype in two of eight donors was supplied by these HLA-C-restricted clonotypes.

Sequencing was carried out with an Illumina HiSeq 1500. TCRdb reprocessed the public reads (quality trimming at Q25 with fastp, clone calling with MiXCR) and kept in-frame beta chains. For every CDR3 protein sequence, its rows merge into one entry that carries the most common genes and DNA. Within this sample are 200,000 or so distinct CDR3 sequences, with 30% to 45% of them counted one time only. Roughly three fifths of the sample goes to the ten largest clones. The treatment or condition label of this sample denotes: in vitro stimulation with specific CMV peptide epitopes to enrich CMV-specific T cells. Details on this clonotype: Its antigen is still unknown. No much larger clone is present one base from it, and per-base qualities are unavailable.

The source is a human donor in good health (CMV status not recorded). Some clones in this sample may be carry-over from other donors' samples. Material: CD8+ T cells from cultured PBMCs, obtained from culture after CMV antigen stimulation. The chain is made from TRBV12-5 and TRBJ1-1; TRBD1 agrees with 9 junctional bases. The CDR3 region: CASGMGTGKLVGTEAFF. The DNA reads TGTGCTAGTGGTATGGGGACAGGGAAACTGGTAGGCACTGAAGCTTTCTTT. Reference TRBV12-5 and TRBJ1-1 genes cover what lies past the CDR3, so the full variable domain is DARVTQTPRHKVTEMGQEVTMRCQPILGHNTVFWYRQTMMQGLELLAYFRNRAPLDDSGMPKDRFSAEMPDATLATLKIQPSEPRDSAVYFCASGMGTGKLVGTEAFFGQGTRLTVV.